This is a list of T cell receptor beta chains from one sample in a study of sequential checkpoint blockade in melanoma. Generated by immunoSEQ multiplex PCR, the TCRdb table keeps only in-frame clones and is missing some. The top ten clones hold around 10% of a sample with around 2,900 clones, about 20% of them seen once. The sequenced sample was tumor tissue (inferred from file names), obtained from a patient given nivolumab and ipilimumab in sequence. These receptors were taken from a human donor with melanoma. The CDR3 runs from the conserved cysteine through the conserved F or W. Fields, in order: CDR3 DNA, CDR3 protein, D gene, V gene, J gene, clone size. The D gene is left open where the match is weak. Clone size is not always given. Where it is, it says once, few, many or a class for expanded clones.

CDR3 DNA: TGTGCCAGCAGCACAAATATAGCGGGTAGTACCTACGAGCAGTACTTC; CDR3 protein: CASSTNIAGSTYEQYF; D gene: TRBD2; V gene: TRBV28; J gene: TRBJ2-7; clone size: medium-sized
CDR3 DNA: TGTGCCAGCAGGTCGGGACAGGTCACCTACAATGAGCAGTTCTTC; CDR3 protein: CASRSGQVTYNEQFF; D gene: TRBD1; V gene: TRBV28; J gene: TRBJ2-1; clone size: few
CDR3 DNA: TGTGCCAGCAGCTTGGCCCAGGGGTCTCTGGAGGACAATGAGCAGTTCTTC; CDR3 protein: CASSLAQGSLEDNEQFF; D gene: NA; V gene: TRBV11-3; J gene: TRBJ2-1; clone size: many
CDR3 DNA: TGTGCCAGCAGCTCAGACAGGGATTTAGGCGACTTCTCCTACGAGCAGTACTTC; CDR3 protein: CASSSDRDLGDFSYEQYF; D gene: TRBD1; V gene: TRBV11-3; J gene: TRBJ2-7; clone size: medium-sized
CDR3 DNA: TGCAGCGTTGAAGGCCCGATGGGACAGGGGAACACCGGGGAGCTGTTTTTT; CDR3 protein: CSVEGPMGQGNTGELFF; D gene: TRBD1; V gene: TRBV29-1; J gene: TRBJ2-2; clone size: NA
CDR3 DNA: TGTGCCAGCAGCTTGGCCGGAGGGTATTACACCGGGGAGCTGTTTTTT; CDR3 protein: CASSLAGGYYTGELFF; D gene: NA; V gene: TRBV11-3; J gene: TRBJ2-2; clone size: medium-sized
CDR3 DNA: TGTGCCAGCAGCAAGGGACAGGGACGCGGGGTCCAGCATTTT; CDR3 protein: CASSKGQGRGVQHF; D gene: TRBD1; V gene: TRBV11-3; J gene: TRBJ1-5; clone size: many
CDR3 DNA: TGTGCCAGCAGCCAAGATTTTGTGGGGCCCGGGGAGCTGTTTTTT; CDR3 protein: CASSQDFVGPGELFF; D gene: NA; V gene: TRBV14; J gene: TRBJ2-2; clone size: NA
CDR3 DNA: TGTGCCAGCAGCTTCTCAAAACAGGGGTTTGACTATGGCTACACCTTC; CDR3 protein: CASSFSKQGFDYGYTF; D gene: TRBD1; V gene: TRBV9; J gene: TRBJ1-2; clone size: many
CDR3 DNA: TGCGCCAGCAACGAGAATGGGAACACTGAAGCTTTCTTT; CDR3 protein: CASNENGNTEAFF; D gene: NA; V gene: TRBV23-1; J gene: TRBJ1-1; clone size: many
CDR3 DNA: TGTGCCAGTAGGACCACAGGGGGTAGGGAGACCCAGTACTTC; CDR3 protein: CASRTTGGRETQYF; D gene: TRBD1; V gene: TRBV19; J gene: TRBJ2-5; clone size: NA
CDR3 DNA: TGTGCCAGCAGTTTAGCGGACTCCTACGAGCAGTACTTC; CDR3 protein: CASSLADSYEQYF; D gene: NA; V gene: TRBV28; J gene: TRBJ2-7; clone size: medium-sized
CDR3 DNA: TGCAGCGTTGAATACGGCGGAGAAGAGACCCAGTACTTC; CDR3 protein: CSVEYGGEETQYF; D gene: NA; V gene: TRBV29-1; J gene: TRBJ2-5; clone size: few
CDR3 DNA: TGTGCCAGCAGCGTAGGGACTAGCGGGTACACAGATACGCAGTATTTT; CDR3 protein: CASSVGTSGYTDTQYF; D gene: TRBD2; V gene: TRBV9; J gene: TRBJ2-3; clone size: few
CDR3 DNA: TGTGCCAGCAGCTTATGGCGGGGGTCAGATGAGCAGTTCTTC; CDR3 protein: CASSLWRGSDEQFF; D gene: TRBD2; V gene: TRBV11-3; J gene: TRBJ2-1; clone size: large
CDR3 DNA: TGTGCCAGCAGCCCCCGTGGGGGGGAGACCCAGTACTTC; CDR3 protein: CASSPRGGETQYF; D gene: NA; V gene: TRBV7-2; J gene: TRBJ2-5; clone size: many
CDR3 DNA: TGTGCCAGCAGTGACTCGGGGACAGGGCAGCCAGATACGCAGTATTTT; CDR3 protein: CASSDSGTGQPDTQYF; D gene: TRBD1; V gene: TRBV6-8; J gene: TRBJ2-3; clone size: medium-sized
CDR3 DNA: TGTGCCAGCAGCAGTAGCGGGAGGGCCGTCGGAGAGACCCAGTACTTC; CDR3 protein: CASSSSGRAVGETQYF; D gene: TRBD2; V gene: TRBV11-3; J gene: TRBJ2-5; clone size: many
CDR3 DNA: TGTGCCAGTAGTCCAGCAGGGGTACAAGAGACCCAGTACTTC; CDR3 protein: CASSPAGVQETQYF; D gene: NA; V gene: TRBV19; J gene: TRBJ2-5; clone size: NA
CDR3 DNA: TGTGCCATCAGTGAGTACATGGGACAGGGGTATAATGAGCAGTTCTTC; CDR3 protein: CAISEYMGQGYNEQFF; D gene: TRBD1; V gene: TRBV10-3; J gene: TRBJ2-1; clone size: NA
CDR3 DNA: TGTGCCAGCAGCTTAGAGCTAGCTGGGGGGGGCACAGATACGCAGTATTTT; CDR3 protein: CASSLELAGGGTDTQYF; D gene: TRBD2; V gene: TRBV11-3; J gene: TRBJ2-3; clone size: many
CDR3 DNA: TGTGCCAGCAGCCAAAGGATAGATACGCAGTATTTT; CDR3 protein: CASSQRIDTQYF; D gene: NA; V gene: TRBV14; J gene: TRBJ2-3; clone size: NA
CDR3 DNA: TGTGCCAGCACACGACTAGCGGGAGGTCCCCTTACCTACAATGAGCAGTTCTTC; CDR3 protein: CASTRLAGGPLTYNEQFF; D gene: TRBD2; V gene: TRBV14; J gene: TRBJ2-1; clone size: NA
CDR3 DNA: TGTGCCTGGAGCGACGGGACAGATCTTGATCAGCCCCAGCATTTT; CDR3 protein: CAWSDGTDLDQPQHF; D gene: TRBD1; V gene: TRBV30; J gene: TRBJ1-5; clone size: medium-sized
CDR3 DNA: TGTGCCAGCAGCGACGGCAGCACTGAAGCTTTCTTT; CDR3 protein: CASSDGSTEAFF; D gene: NA; V gene: TRBV21-1; J gene: TRBJ1-1; clone size: NA
CDR3 DNA: TGCGCCAGCAGCCAAACGACATCCACCTACGAGCAGTACTTC; CDR3 protein: CASSQTTSTYEQYF; D gene: NA; V gene: TRBV4-1; J gene: TRBJ2-7; clone size: NA
CDR3 DNA: TGCGCCAGCAGCCAGGAAGGGACAGGCACAGATACGCAGTATTTT; CDR3 protein: CASSQEGTGTDTQYF; D gene: TRBD1; V gene: TRBV4-1; J gene: TRBJ2-3; clone size: NA
CDR3 DNA: TGCGCCAGCAGCCAAGATCTTAAGGTTTATAATTCACCCCTCCACTTT; CDR3 protein: CASSQDLKVYNSPLHF; D gene: NA; V gene: TRBV23-1; J gene: TRBJ1-6; clone size: many
CDR3 DNA: TGTGCCAGCAGTTCATCGGGGGTCCACTACGAGCAGTACTTC; CDR3 protein: CASSSSGVHYEQYF; D gene: NA; V gene: TRBV6-8; J gene: TRBJ2-7; clone size: large
CDR3 DNA: TGCGCCAGCAGTAATCGCGGGGGGGTCGCAGATACGCAGTATTTT; CDR3 protein: CASSNRGGVADTQYF; D gene: TRBD2; V gene: TRBV5-1; J gene: TRBJ2-3; clone size: large
CDR3 DNA: TGTGCCAGCAGCGCCATGACAGGGGGCATCACTGAAGCTTTCTTT; CDR3 protein: CASSAMTGGITEAFF; D gene: TRBD1; V gene: TRBV9; J gene: TRBJ1-1; clone size: few
CDR3 DNA: TGTGCCACCCACGCCACGGGACAGAACATCGGGGGCACTGAAGCTTTCTTT; CDR3 protein: CATHATGQNIGGTEAFF; D gene: NA; V gene: TRBV12-2; J gene: TRBJ1-1; clone size: many
CDR3 DNA: TGTGCCAGCAGTTACCCGACAGGAAACACTGAAGCTTTCTTT; CDR3 protein: CASSYPTGNTEAFF; D gene: NA; V gene: TRBV6-8; J gene: TRBJ1-1; clone size: few
CDR3 DNA: TGTGCCAGCAGCTCACTAGCGGGAACAGATACGCAGTATTTT; CDR3 protein: CASSSLAGTDTQYF; D gene: TRBD2; V gene: TRBV11-3; J gene: TRBJ2-3; clone size: many
CDR3 DNA: TGTGCCAGCAGCCAAGATTGGACTAGCAGCGATGAGCAGTTCTTC; CDR3 protein: CASSQDWTSSDEQFF; D gene: TRBD2; V gene: TRBV14; J gene: TRBJ2-1; clone size: NA
CDR3 DNA: TGTGCCACCAGAGGGGGAGGAGATGAAAAACTGTTTTTT; CDR3 protein: CATRGGGDEKLFF; D gene: NA; V gene: TRBV6-8; J gene: TRBJ1-4; clone size: medium-sized
CDR3 DNA: TGTGCCAGCAGCCCTAGAAGCGGACGCACAGATACGCAGTATTTT; CDR3 protein: CASSPRSGRTDTQYF; D gene: NA; V gene: TRBV9; J gene: TRBJ2-3; clone size: NA
CDR3 DNA: TGCGCCAGCAGCTTACAATTGGGGACAGGGGGCACAGATACGCAGTATTTT; CDR3 protein: CASSLQLGTGGTDTQYF; D gene: TRBD1; V gene: TRBV5-1; J gene: TRBJ2-3; clone size: few
CDR3 DNA: TGTGCCAGCAGCTTGTGGGGGAACACCGGGGAGCTGTTTTTT; CDR3 protein: CASSLWGNTGELFF; D gene: NA; V gene: TRBV11-3; J gene: TRBJ2-2; clone size: medium-sized
CDR3 DNA: TGTGCCAGCGCTCCCGGGGCCATGAACACTGAAGCTTTCTTT; CDR3 protein: CASAPGAMNTEAFF; D gene: NA; V gene: TRBV28; J gene: TRBJ1-1; clone size: NA
CDR3 DNA: TGTGCCAGCAGCCCTCTCGGGGGCACCATATATTTT; CDR3 protein: CASSPLGGTIYF; D gene: NA; V gene: TRBV6-8; J gene: TRBJ1-3; clone size: few
CDR3 DNA: TGTGCCAGCAGCTTTTTCCCGGGATATGGTGTTGGGGCCAACGTCCTGACTTTC; CDR3 protein: CASSFFPGYGVGANVLTF; D gene: NA; V gene: TRBV11-3; J gene: TRBJ2-6; clone size: NA
CDR3 DNA: TGCAGCGCCGGGACAGTTCAAGAGACCCAGTACTTC; CDR3 protein: CSAGTVQETQYF; D gene: TRBD1; V gene: TRBV29-1; J gene: TRBJ2-5; clone size: NA